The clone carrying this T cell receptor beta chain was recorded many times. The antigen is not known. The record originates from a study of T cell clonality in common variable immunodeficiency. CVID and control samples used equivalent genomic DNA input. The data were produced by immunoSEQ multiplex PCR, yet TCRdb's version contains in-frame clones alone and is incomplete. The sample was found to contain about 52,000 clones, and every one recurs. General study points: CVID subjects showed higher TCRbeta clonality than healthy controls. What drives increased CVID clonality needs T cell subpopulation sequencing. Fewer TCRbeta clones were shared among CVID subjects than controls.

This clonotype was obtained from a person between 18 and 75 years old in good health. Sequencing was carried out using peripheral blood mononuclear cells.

The CDR3 sequence is CASSNTENTEAFF. The part of the CDR3 DNA that was read is TGTGCCAGCAGTAATACAGAGAACACTGAA. This chain uses TRBV6-2 or TRBV6-3 with TRBJ1-1; D unclear. The read finishes 3 residues shy of the CDR3 end, and the germline J gene is used to complete it. CDR3 length equals 13 residues. Trimming removed 5 bases from V and 1 base from J, with 8 bases in between. CDR1 and CDR2 (germline): MNHEY, SVGEGT.